Listed below are T cell receptor beta chains from one sample, sequenced in a study of early stage breast cancer tumors. Clones were sequenced by immunoSEQ multiplex PCR, and TCRdb holds only the in-frame ones, with some missing. Of some 75,000 clones in the sample, 65% to 80% were seen once. Sequenced sample: blood. The receptors were sampled from a person in their 60s with breast cancer. CDR3s include the opening cysteine and the closing phenylalanine or tryptophan. Fields, in order: V gene, J gene, clone size, D gene, CDR3 DNA, CDR3 protein. The D gene is left open where the match is weak. Not every row has a clone size; where given, it reads once, few, many or a size class.

TRBV7-9,TRBJ2-7,few,NA,TGTGCCAGCAGCCCGATCAGCCTCTCCACCACCTACGAGCAGTACTTC,CASSPISLSTTYEQYF
TRBV27,TRBJ2-7,NA,TRBD1,TGTGCCAGCAGGTTGGACAGGGCTGGGGAGCAGTACTTC,CASRLDRAGEQYF
TRBV11-3,TRBJ2-5,NA,NA,TGTGCCAGCAGCTTTGGACAGCGGGCAGAGACCCAGTACTTC,CASSFGQRAETQYF
TRBV29-1,TRBJ2-7,NA,TRBD1,TGCAGCGTTGAAGAGGGGACAGGGAGGGAGCAGTACTTC,CSVEEGTGREQYF
TRBV13,TRBJ2-2,NA,NA,TGTGCCAGCAGCTTTCAGGGCACCGGGGAGCTGTTTTTT,CASSFQGTGELFF
TRBV18,TRBJ2-1,NA,NA,TGTGCCAGCTCACCCACCGGGCCCAATGAGCAGTTCTTC,CASSPTGPNEQFF
TRBV30,TRBJ2-2,once,TRBD2,TGTGCCTGGAGTCCGGCGGGGAGGGAGAACACCGGGGAGCTGTTTTTT,CAWSPAGRENTGELFF
TRBV30,TRBJ2-5,NA,TRBD1,TGTGCCTGGAGGACAGGGAGACAGCAAGAGACCCAGTACTTC,CAWRTGRQQETQYF
TRBV7-2,TRBJ2-1,NA,NA,TGTGCCAGCAGCCGGAGGGCGGGTCGAAATGAGCAGTTCTTC,CASSRRAGRNEQFF
TRBV4-3,TRBJ2-7,NA,NA,TGCGCCAGCAGCCGGGCCAGACTGACGTACGAGCAGTACTTC,CASSRARLTYEQYF
TRBV6-4,TRBJ2-7,few,TRBD2,TGTGCCAGCCTGACTAGCTATGGGTACGAGCAGTACTTC,CASLTSYGYEQYF
TRBV28,TRBJ2-5,NA,NA,TGTGCCAGCAGTTTCGAGCCCCGGAAGACCCAGTACTTC,CASSFEPRKTQYF
TRBV7-2,TRBJ1-1,once,TRBD1,TGTGCCAGCAGCCTCGACAGGGGGCCAGGGGAAGCTTTCTTT,CASSLDRGPGEAFF
TRBV4-2,TRBJ2-1,NA,TRBD2,TGTGCCAGCAGCCAGGGACTAGCGGGAGGGGTCAATGAGCAGTTCTTC,CASSQGLAGGVNEQFF
TRBV28,TRBJ1-5,few,TRBD1,TGTGCCAGCACCGACAGGGCGGTTCAGCCCCAGCATTTT,CASTDRAVQPQHF
TRBV7-8,TRBJ2-2,NA,TRBD1,TGTGCCAGCAGCTTATTGGCAGGGGGCAACACCGGGGAGCTGTTTTTT,CASSLLAGGNTGELFF
TRBV28,TRBJ1-4,once,TRBD1,TGTGCCAGCAGTTTCCCCGGGACAGGGACAGGAAAACTGTTTTTT,CASSFPGTGTGKLFF
TRBV5-5,TRBJ1-5,NA,NA,TGTGCCAGCAGCTTGAGTGGTCAGCCCCAGCATTTT,CASSLSGQPQHF
TRBV28,TRBJ2-7,NA,TRBD2,TGTGCCAGCAGTTCCTCCCCGGGACTAGGAAGCGGCTCCTACGAGCAGTACTTC,CASSSSPGLGSGSYEQYF
TRBV19,TRBJ2-4,NA,NA,TGTGCCAGTAGTTTACCCGGGACCTTATTGATTCAGTACTTC,CASSLPGTLLIQYF
TRBV6-1,TRBJ1-1,NA,NA,TGTGCCAGCAGTGAAATCTTCGCGGAGCCTCAAGCTTTCTTT,CASSEIFAEPQAFF
TRBV6-5,TRBJ1-5,once,NA,TGTGCCAGCAGCACCTCGGATCAGCCCCAGCATTTT,CASSTSDQPQHF
TRBV2,TRBJ2-1,NA,NA,TGTGCCAGCAGTGAATTGACCAGGGGCAATGAGCAGTTCTTC,CASSELTRGNEQFF
TRBV7-9,TRBJ1-2,NA,NA,TGTGCCAGCAGCTTAACGCCTTCCCCGGAGGGCTACACCTTC,CASSLTPSPEGYTF
TRBV7-8,TRBJ2-5,once,NA,TGTGCCAGCAGCTTAGGCCAAGAGACCCAGTACTTC,CASSLGQETQYF
TRBV7-3,TRBJ2-1,once,NA,TGTGCCAGCAGCCCCGGGTACAATGAGCAGTTCTTC,CASSPGYNEQFF